This TCR beta chain derives from a study of blood T cell repertoires in COVID-19. Background on the study: The samples span acute and convalescent COVID-19 from the United States, Italy and Spain. T cells, B-cell-depleted T cells, or PBMCs supplied cDNA or gDNA.

Per the study methods: Nucleated cell number was recorded as an estimate derived from reference gene primer amplification. Only in-frame clones appear in the TCRdb table, and some are missing; sequencing was by immunoSEQ multiplex PCR. V and J calls and clone size come straight from that table; D and trimming were deduced from the DNA. The sample lists about 170,000 clones, about 83% occurring once. This CDR3 has 13 residues. V lost 4 bases, J lost 1 base, and 10 bases lay in between. CDR1 is SQVTM and CDR2 is ANQGSEA in the germline V gene. The sequence was obtained from a woman aged 65 to 85 who had recovered from COVID-19. The V gene is TRBV29-1, the J gene TRBJ1-1; D ambiguous. Material for sequencing was peripheral blood. The CDR3 spells CSVAGQPNTEAFF. The CDR3 bases are TGCAGCGTTGCTGGGCAACCGAACACTGAAGCTTTCTTT.